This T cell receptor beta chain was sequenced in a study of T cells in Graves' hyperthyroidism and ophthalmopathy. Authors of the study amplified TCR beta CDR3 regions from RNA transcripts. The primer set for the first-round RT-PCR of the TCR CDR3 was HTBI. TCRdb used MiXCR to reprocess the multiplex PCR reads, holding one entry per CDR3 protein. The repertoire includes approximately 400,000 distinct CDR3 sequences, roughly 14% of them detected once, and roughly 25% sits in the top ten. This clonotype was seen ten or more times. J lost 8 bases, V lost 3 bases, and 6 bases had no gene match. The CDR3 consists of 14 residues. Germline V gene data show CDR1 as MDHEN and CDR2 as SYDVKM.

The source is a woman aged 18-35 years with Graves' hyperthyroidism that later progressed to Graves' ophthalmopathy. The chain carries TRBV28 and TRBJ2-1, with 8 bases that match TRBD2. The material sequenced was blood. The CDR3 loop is CASSLGGRLDEQFF. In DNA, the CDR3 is TGTGCCAGCAGTTTGGGCGGGAGGCTTGATGAGCAGTTCTTC.